Below, 6 T cell receptor beta chains from the same sample are listed, as sequenced in a study of blood T cell repertoires in COVID-19. The protocol was immunoSEQ multiplex PCR, while the TCRdb copy is restricted to in-frame clones and leaves out a portion. The sample lists about 440,000 clones, around 90% occurring once. The sequenced material came from PBMCs or T cells enriched from blood (not recorded which). The origin of the receptors is a woman between 18 and 30 years old with acute COVID-19.

A single count supports this clone. The chain has TRBV7-6 and TRBJ1-3, with 12 bases matching TRBD1. The germline V gene encodes CDR1 SGHVS and CDR2 FNYEAQ. V lost 2 bases and J lost 1; bases outside the gene matches: 3. This CDR3 has 17 residues. The CDR3 here is CASSLPGQGASGNTIYF. CDR3 DNA sequence: TGTGCCAGCAGCTTACCGGGACAGGGGGCGTCTGGAAACACCATATATTTT.

This chain uses TRBV11-2 with TRBJ2-1; TRBD2 matches 7 bases. With 5 bases clipped from V and 4 bases from J, the junction kept 8 bases outside the gene matches. Germline CDR1 SGHAT, CDR2 FQNNGV. This CDR3 is built from 15 residues. CDR3 in DNA: TGTGCCAGCAGCCCCCCGGGGGGACGGTACAATGAGCAGTTCTTC. This encodes CASSPPGGRYNEQFF.

The chain employs TRBV6-5 and TRBJ1-1; D is possibly TRBD1 (5 bases). CDR1 MNHEY and CDR2 SVGAGI come from the germline V gene. This CDR3 is built from 14 residues. With 6 bases removed from V and 1 base from J, the gap between germline ends came to 12 bases. For the CDR3, the DNA is TGTGCCAGCAGCTCCCAGGACAAGAACACTGAAGCTTTCTTT. Its translation is CASSSQDKNTEAFF.

The chain joins TRBV6-5 to TRBJ2-7; 7 positions match TRBD1. Germline trimming cut 0 bases from V and 3 bases from J; bases unmatched to any gene: 5. CDR3 length: 15 residues. Germline V lookup: CDR1 MNHEY, CDR2 SVGAGI. CDR3 sequence (DNA): TGTGCCAGCAGTTACTCCAGGACAGGCTTCTACGAGCAGTACTTC. Translation gives CASSYSRTGFYEQYF.

This clone was observed many times. Other DNA sequences in this specimen translate into the identical CDR3. The DNA for the CDR3 is TGCAGCGTTGAGAGAGGGACTTACAATGAGCAGTTCTTC. Its protein product is CSVERGTYNEQFF. V usage is TRBV29-1 and J usage is TRBJ2-1; D is perhaps TRBD2 (6 bases). The CDR3 has 13 amino acids. Trimming stripped 3 bases from V and 4 bases from J, with 10 bases between. Germline V gives CDR1 SQVTM, CDR2 ANQGSEA.

This clone appeared a single time. J is TRBJ2-6 and V is TRBV27, with 7 bases matching TRBD1. The CDR3 is 14 amino acids. Germline V CDR1 and CDR2: MNHEY, SMNVEV (reference sequence). V trimming: 2 bases; J trimming: 8 bases; junction bases outside the gene matches: 3. The CDR3 nucleotides are TGTGCCAGCAGTTTAAGGGGGCTATCCAACGTCCTGACTTTC. Its translation is CASSLRGLSNVLTF. The variable domain in full, with the rest retrieved from reference TRBV27 and TRBJ2-6, is EAQVTQNPRYLITVTGKKLTVTCSQNMNHEYMSWYRQDPGLGLRQIYYSMNVEVTDKGDVPEGYKVSRKEKRNFPLILESPSPNQTSLYFCASSLRGLSNVLTFGAGSRLTVL.